This TCR beta chain was obtained from a study of cytomegalovirus exposure and HLA in healthy donors. Study outcomes and limitations: Presence/absence comparisons presumed near-even sequencing depth among donors. When analyzed later, a missense DCLRE1C variant was found to be linked to TCR beta V- and J-gene trimming. A later analysis associated about 18,000 TCR beta sequences with HLA alleles at a 0.05 false discovery rate.

In nominal health when sampled, donors likely had unrecorded immune exposures nonetheless. On this clone itself: The antigen remains unidentified.

From germline, CDR1 is MGHDK and CDR2 SYGVNS. V was pared by 5 bases and J by 4 bases, with 15 bases between. The CDR3 runs to 15 residues. PCR amplification relied on 60 Vbeta primers (plus 13 Jbeta primers). Sequenced by immunoSEQ multiplex PCR; TCRdb stores in-frame clones only, minus some. The repertoire has some 190,000 clones, about 77% of them found once; the top ten carry about 2.6%. The sequenced material came from PBMCs. The source is a female donor in good health and CMV-seronegative. The chain uses TRBV25-1 and TRBJ1-3, with a weak D call TRBD1 (6 bases). This chain's CDR3 is CASSPWGGDGNTIYF. Here the CDR3 DNA reads TGTGCCAGCAGTCCCTGGGGGGGCGACGGAAACACCATATATTTT.